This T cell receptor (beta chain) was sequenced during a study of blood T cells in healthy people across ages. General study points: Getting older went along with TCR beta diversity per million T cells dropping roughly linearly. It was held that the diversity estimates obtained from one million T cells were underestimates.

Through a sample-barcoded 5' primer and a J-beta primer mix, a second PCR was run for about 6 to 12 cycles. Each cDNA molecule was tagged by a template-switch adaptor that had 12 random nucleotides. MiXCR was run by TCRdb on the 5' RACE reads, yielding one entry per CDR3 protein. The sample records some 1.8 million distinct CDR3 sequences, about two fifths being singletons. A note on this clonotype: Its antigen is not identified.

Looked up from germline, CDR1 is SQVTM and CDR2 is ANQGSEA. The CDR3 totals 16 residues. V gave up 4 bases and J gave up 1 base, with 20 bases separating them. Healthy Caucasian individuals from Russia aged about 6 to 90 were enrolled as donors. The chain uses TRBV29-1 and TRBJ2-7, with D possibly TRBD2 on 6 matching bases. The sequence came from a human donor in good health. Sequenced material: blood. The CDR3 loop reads CSVADLTGTASYEQYF. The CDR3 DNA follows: TGCAGCGTTGCCGACTTGACCGGGACTGCATCCTACGAGCAGTACTTC.